This entry lists 29 T cell receptor beta chains sequenced from one sample in a study of blood T cells in healthy people across ages. Next came a second PCR, run for roughly 7 to 12 cycles, which used a sample-barcoded 5' primer along with a J-beta primer mix. TCRdb recomputed calls from the 5' RACE reads with MiXCR, one row per CDR3 protein. The sample lists 850,000 to 1,100,000 distinct CDR3 sequences; roughly two fifths were seen once. The material sequenced was blood. The receptors were gathered from a man aged 18 to 30 in good health.

This clonotype was detected only once. The gene calls are TRBV3-1 and TRBJ2-5; 7 nucleotides line up with TRBD1. The J segment lost 5 bases and the V segment lost 1 base, leaving 4 bases of the junction unmatched. Germline-derived CDR1 and CDR2 are LGHDT and YNNKEL (reference sequence). The CDR3 loop spans 14 amino acids. CDR3 residues: CASSQGQGWETQYF. CDR3 bases: TGTGCCAGCAGCCAAGGACAGGGATGGGAGACCCAGTACTTC.

This clonotype was counted only a few times. This rearrangement joins TRBV14 to TRBJ2-3; 8 bases match TRBD1. The CDR3 extends over 14 amino acids. Trimming cost V 1 base and J 5 bases; bases outside gene matches: 2. Germline V gene data show CDR1 as SGHDN and CDR2 as FVKESK. CDR3 amino acids: CASSQARGQDTQYF. For the CDR3, the DNA is TGTGCCAGCAGCCAAGCCAGGGGGCAAGATACGCAGTATTTT.

This clonotype appeared a few times. The chain joins TRBV4-3 to TRBJ2-3; 9 positions match TRBD1. Germline loops: CDR1 LGHNA, CDR2 YSLEER. This CDR3 is 17 amino acids long. Trimming took 2 bases from V and 1 from J; bases not matched to a gene: 7. This CDR3 reads CASSQRTGDWGTDTQYF. CDR3 in DNA: TGCGCCAGCAGCCAAAGGACAGGGGATTGGGGCACAGATACGCAGTATTTT.

This chain uses TRBV4-3 with TRBJ1-1; the D gene is possibly TRBD1 (5 bases). Looked up from germline, CDR1 is LGHNA and CDR2 is YSLEER. This CDR3 region has 15 residues. V was clipped by 0 bases and J by 3 bases, with 11 bases between them. CDR3 sequence (DNA): TGCGCCAGCAGCCAAGATGGGGGTTGGGACACTGAAGCTTTCTTT. This codes for CASSQDGGWDTEAFF.

This chain joins TRBV28 and TRBJ1-1; D ambiguous. The CDR3 contains 14 residues. Per germline, CDR1 MDHEN and CDR2 SYDVKM. Trimming took 6 bases from V and 4 from J, leaving 15 bases between them. Here the CDR3 reads CASSHNIRVTEAFF. The CDR3 region has the DNA TGTGCCAGCAGCCATAACATCCGGGTCACTGAAGCTTTCTTT.

This chain connects TRBV4-2 to TRBJ1-1; TRBD1 agrees at 7 bases. The germline V gene has CDR1 LGHNA and CDR2 YNFKEQ. The V gene end was trimmed by 4 bases and the J gene end by 3 bases; junction bases not matched to a gene: 8. The CDR3 runs 15 residues. As DNA, the CDR3 is TGTGCCAGCAGCCCGAAGACAGGGAGGGACACTGAAGCTTTCTTT. Translating gives CASSPKTGRDTEAFF.

The chain links TRBV29-1 to TRBJ1-5; TRBD1 is a possible D gene (5 bases). Per germline, CDR1 SQVTM and CDR2 ANQGSEA. Trimming pared 4 bases from V and 4 bases from J, leaving 14 bases between. This CDR3 is 14 amino acids long. The CDR3 protein is CSVGGGTGNQPQHF. The CDR3 DNA is TGCAGCGTTGGGGGAGGGACGGGAAATCAGCCCCAGCATTTT.

This chain joins TRBV20-1 and TRBJ1-2; 11 bases match TRBD1. This CDR3 spans 15 amino acids. CDR1 and CDR2 from the germline V gene are DFQATT and SNEGSKA (reference sequence). After removal of 2 bases from V and 8 bases from J, the junction contained 10 bases not matched to a gene. The DNA of the CDR3 is TGCAGTGCTAGATATTGGACAGGGGGCGCGGGGGGCTACACCTTC. The encoded protein is CSARYWTGGAGGYTF.

This clonotype appeared a few times. The chain links TRBV6-6 to TRBJ2-1, with 8 bases lining up with TRBD2. Germline V gene lookup returns CDR1 MNHNY and CDR2 SVGAGI (reference sequence). J was trimmed by 5 bases and V by 5 bases; bases with no gene match: 8. This CDR3 comprises 15 residues. The CDR3 DNA reads TGTGCCAGCAGTGGGGGACTAGTCCCCGACAATGAGCAGTTCTTC. As protein: CASSGGLVPDNEQFF.

The chain links TRBV20-1 to TRBJ2-7; 11 nucleotides line up with TRBD2. After removal of 3 bases from V and 3 bases from J, the junction contained 7 bases not matched to a gene. CDR1 and CDR2 from the germline V gene are DFQATT and SNEGSKA (reference sequence). CDR3 length: 15 amino acids. CDR3 DNA: TGCAGTGCTAGTCAAGTAGCGGGGGGGAACTACGAGCAGTACTTC. Translating it yields CSASQVAGGNYEQYF.

The chain uses TRBV9 and TRBJ1-2, with 7 bases that match TRBD1. The ends lost 4 bases at V and 4 bases at J; junction bases unmatched: 7. Germline V gene lookup returns CDR1 SGDLS and CDR2 YYNGEE. The CDR3 is 14 residues long. The CDR3: CASSPETGTYGYTF. The CDR3 nucleotides read TGTGCCAGCAGCCCCGAGACAGGGACCTATGGCTACACCTTC.

This clonotype occurred a few times. The chain combines TRBV3-1 with TRBJ2-7; 9 bases map to TRBD1. The V and J ends lost 2 bases and 4 bases, in that order; junction bases with no gene match: 3. Per germline, CDR1 LGHDT and CDR2 YNNKEL (reference sequence). The CDR3 is made up of 14 amino acids. The CDR3 DNA is TGTGCCAGCAGCCAACAACAGGGGGCTTACGAGCAGTACTTC. As protein: CASSQQQGAYEQYF.

The chain is built from TRBV7-8 and TRBJ1-1; possibly TRBD1 for D (6 bases). V shed 0 bases and J shed 4 bases, with 15 bases lying between them. The CDR3 covers 16 residues. Germline CDR1 SGHVS, CDR2 FQNEAQ. CDR3: CASSLALVRGVTEAFF. The CDR3 DNA follows: TGTGCCAGCAGCTTAGCGCTCGTAAGGGGGGTCACTGAAGCTTTCTTT.

This chain links TRBV20-1 with TRBJ2-1; D is possibly TRBD2 (5 bases). Gene TRBJ2-7 matches the end of the DNA better, so the J call may be wrong. The CDR3 consists of 13 residues. Germline CDR1 reads DFQATT; CDR2 reads SNEGSKA (reference sequence). Here the CDR3 reads CSQYGRAYNEQYF. The CDR3 DNA reads as TGCAGTCAATACGGGCGGGCCTACAATGAGCAGTACTTC.

This clonotype was found many times. The V gene is TRBV20-1, the J gene TRBJ2-1, with 9 bases lining up with TRBD2. The CDR3 is 17 amino acids. Trimming removed 0 bases from V and 1 base from J; junction bases left unmatched: 7. Germline V lookup: CDR1 DFQATT, CDR2 SNEGSKA (reference sequence). CDR3: CSARDQPSGVSYNEQFF. In nucleotides, the CDR3 is TGCAGTGCTAGAGATCAACCTAGCGGGGTATCCTACAATGAGCAGTTCTTC.

V and J are TRBV7-2 and TRBJ2-7; no firm D call. The ends were cut back, 1 base at V and 4 bases at J, with 17 bases in the middle. This CDR3 spans 16 amino acids. Germline loops: CDR1 SGHTA, CDR2 FQGNSA. The CDR3 loop reads CASSLGAARSVYEQYF. CDR3 bases: TGTGCCAGCAGCTTAGGGGCGGCGCGGTCGGTGTACGAGCAGTACTTC.

This clonotype has more than one count but fewer than ten. At one of its ends the junction is not consistent with the germline gene, which may arise from a read error. The CDR3 coding sequence is TGTGCCAGCACCGTCCCAGGGGAGCGAAACATCGGGGAGCTGTTTTTT. Translation: CASTVPGERNIGELFF. The chain employs TRBV7-2 and TRBJ2-2; perhaps TRBD1 as D (6 bases). CDR1 is SGHTA, CDR2 FQGNSA, per germline. The CDR3 spans 16 residues. The complete variable domain, with remaining parts taken from reference TRBV7-2 and TRBJ2-2, reads GAGVSQSPSNKVTEKGKDVELRCDPISGHTALYWYRQSLGQGLEFLIYFQGNSAPDKSGLPSDRFSAERTGGSVSTLTIQRTQQEDSAVYLCASTVPGERNIGELFFGEGSRLTVL.

The chain carries TRBV29-1 and TRBJ1-2; 8 bases line up with TRBD1. CDR3 length equals 14 residues. With 4 bases clipped from V and 3 bases from J, the junction kept 7 bases outside the gene matches. CDR1 and CDR2 from the germline V gene are SQVTM and ANQGSEA. The CDR3 loop reads CSVGPRQGHYGYTF. The DNA of the CDR3 is TGCAGCGTTGGCCCCCGACAGGGGCACTATGGCTACACCTTC.

V and J are TRBV7-2 and TRBJ1-5, with D unclear. The CDR3 runs 16 residues. Trimming took off 1 base at V and 5 bases at J, with 15 bases between the two ends. The germline gives CDR1 SGHTA, CDR2 FQGNSA. The CDR3 protein is CASSLGFVGSYQPQHF. The CDR3 DNA reads as TGTGCCAGCAGCTTAGGTTTTGTAGGGAGCTATCAGCCCCAGCATTTT.

The chain couples TRBV12-3 or TRBV12-4 to TRBJ1-5, with 7 nucleotides matching TRBD1. The CDR3 loop spans 14 amino acids. After removal of 5 bases from V and 6 bases from J, the junction contained 7 bases not matched to a gene. The CDR3 sequence: CASSEEGAGQPQHF. The CDR3 coding sequence is TGTGCCAGCAGTGAGGAGGGGGCCGGTCAGCCCCAGCATTTT.

As regards this clonotype: One junction end disagrees with the germline gene, perhaps due to a read error. The CDR3 bases are TGCGCCAGCAGCCAAGAAAAGACAGGGGATGCAGATGCGCAGTATTTT. Its translation: CASSQEKTGDADAQYF. The chain is built from TRBV4-3 and TRBJ2-3; 8 nucleotides match TRBD1. Germline V gene data show CDR1 as LGHNA and CDR2 as YSLEER. The CDR3 totals 16 residues.

The chain links TRBV2 to TRBJ2-1; no clear D. The end of the DNA is better explained by TRBJ2-7, so the J call may be wrong. From germline, CDR1 is SNHLY and CDR2 FYNNEI. There are 13 residues in the CDR3. The CDR3 region is CASSPERNNEQYF. CDR3 coding DNA: TGTGCCAGCAGTCCTGAGAGGAACAATGAGCAGTACTTC.

The V and J genes are TRBV7-9 and TRBJ1-4; D not resolved. CDR1 and CDR2 (germline): SEHNR, FQNEAQ (reference sequence). This CDR3 is 13 amino acids long. V shed 2 bases and J shed 7 bases, with 8 bases lying between them. CDR3 DNA: TGTGCCAGCAGCTTAATAGGCCGTGAAAAACTGTTTTTT. Translation gives CASSLIGREKLFF.

This clonotype was observed a handful of times. The rearrangement joins TRBV11-1 to TRBJ2-2; perhaps TRBD2 as D (7 bases). Per the germline V gene, CDR1 is SGHAT and CDR2 is FQDESV (reference sequence). Deletions cut 5 bases from V and 7 bases from J, with 17 bases between. The CDR3 contains 15 residues. The CDR3 here is CASSLSGGLDGELFF. CDR3 bases: TGTGCCAGCAGCCTGTCCGGGGGGCTGGACGGGGAGCTGTTTTTT.

This chain connects TRBV9 to TRBJ2-2; TRBD2 agrees at 7 bases. The CDR3 contains 15 residues. CDR1 and CDR2 from the germline V gene are SGDLS and YYNGEE. V shed 5 bases, J shed 0 bases, and the junction held 4 bases outside the gene matches. CDR3 loop: CASSLLASNTGELFF. CDR3 nucleotide sequence: TGTGCCAGCAGTCTACTAGCGTCGAACACCGGGGAGCTGTTTTTT.

This sequence joins TRBV7-3 and TRBJ2-3; TRBD2 is a possible D gene (5 bases). V shed 3 bases and J shed 4 bases, with 11 bases lying between them. The length of the CDR3 is 14 residues. Germline lookup yields CDR1 SGHTA and CDR2 FQGTGA. The CDR3 bases are TGTGCCAGCAGCTTTAGCGTGAATTCAGATACGCAGTATTTT. Protein product: CASSFSVNSDTQYF.

The J gene is TRBJ1-1, the V gene TRBV4-2; D gene uncertain. V lost 4 bases to trimming and J lost 0 bases, with 12 bases between them. This CDR3 comprises 15 residues. Germline CDR1 reads LGHNA; CDR2 reads YNFKEQ. The CDR3 region is CASSRERVMNTEAFF. CDR3 bases: TGTGCCAGCAGCCGAGAGCGTGTAATGAACACTGAAGCTTTCTTT.

The V call is TRBV12-3 or TRBV12-4, the J call TRBJ1-2; no reliable D call. V lost 9 bases and J lost 2, with 10 bases in between. This CDR3 has 12 amino acids. Written as DNA, the CDR3 is TGTGCCAGTCTAGAAGGCAACTATGGCTACACCTTC. This codes for CASLEGNYGYTF.

The chain employs TRBV18 and TRBJ2-5; TRBD2 is a possible D gene (6 bases). CDR1 and CDR2 (germline): KGHSH, LQKENI. There are 15 residues in the CDR3. The V end was cut by 2 bases, the J end by 1 base, with 11 bases between. The CDR3 loop is CASSPGLRTQETQYF. The CDR3 nucleotides are TGTGCCAGCTCACCAGGACTACGAACCCAAGAGACCCAGTACTTC.